The 8 T cell receptor beta chains below all came from one sample that was sequenced in a study of shared clonotypes between healthy human individuals. Sequenced by immunoSEQ multiplex PCR; TCRdb stores in-frame clones only, minus some. The top ten hold around 14% of the sample, which has around 430,000 clones, around 79% seen once. Sequences were obtained from PBMCs. The source is a woman aged 35 to 49 in good health. Some clones in this sample may be carry-over from other donors' samples.

V is TRBV30 and J is TRBJ2-2, with D perhaps TRBD2 (6 bases). The CDR3 extends over 15 amino acids. Trimming took off 3 bases at V and 2 bases at J, with 13 bases between the two ends. Germline values: CDR1 GTSNPN, CDR2 SVGIG (reference sequence). CDR3 in DNA: TGTGCCTGGAGCCGGGGACTCGGAAACACCGGGGAGCTGTTTTTT. Translated, it gives CAWSRGLGNTGELFF.

The CDR3 reads CAWRKAGGSYEQYF. CDR3 nucleotide sequence: TGTGCCTGGCGAAAAGCGGGAGGCTCCTACGAGCAGTACTTC. The chain has TRBV30 and TRBJ2-5, with 9 nucleotides matching TRBD2. Gene TRBJ2-7 matches the end of the DNA better, so the J call may be wrong. The CDR3 has 14 amino acids. Germline V CDR1 and CDR2: GTSNPN, SVGIG (reference sequence).

This clone was detected once. For the CDR3, the DNA is TGTGCCAACCTCAGACAGCAAGAGACCCAGTACTTC. It is translated as CANLRQQETQYF. The chain uses TRBV19 and TRBJ2-5; maybe TRBD1 (5 bases). The CDR3 extends over 12 amino acids. The ends were cut back, 10 bases at V and 2 bases at J, with 11 bases in the middle. Germline V CDR1 and CDR2: LNHDA, SQIVND (reference sequence).

Only one count was recorded for this clone. The chain couples TRBV7-6 to TRBJ2-1; 7 bases map to TRBD2. The CDR3 runs to 19 residues. V lost 2 bases, J lost 0 bases, and 13 bases stayed unmatched. Germline V CDR1 and CDR2: SGHVS, FNYEAQ. This CDR3 is CASSLLGPSGGSSYNEQFF. The CDR3 DNA sequence: TGTGCCAGCAGCTTACTGGGCCCTTCTGGCGGGAGCTCCTACAATGAGCAGTTCTTC.

J is TRBJ2-5 and V is TRBV29-1; 7 bases are shared with TRBD1. Matching the DNA end better, TRBJ2-7 makes the J call doubtful. This CDR3 has 12 amino acids. The V gene's germline CDR1 is SQVTM and CDR2 ANQGSEA. CDR3 bases: TGCAGCGTTGCAGGGGGCTCCTACGAGCAGTACTTC. This gives the protein CSVAGGSYEQYF.

The chain employs TRBV5-1 and TRBJ2-1; the match to TRBD2 covers 7 bases. Germline V gene lookup returns CDR1 SGHRS and CDR2 YFSETQ. V lost 3 bases to trimming and J lost 0 bases; unmatched junction nucleotides: 6. The CDR3 totals 16 residues. The CDR3 here is CASSSPGGGSYNEQFF. CDR3 bases: TGCGCCAGCAGCTCCCCCGGCGGGGGCTCCTACAATGAGCAGTTCTTC.

V gene TRBV25-1 combines with J gene TRBJ2-5; TRBD1 aligns across 7 bases. Germline CDR1 reads MGHDK; CDR2 reads SYGVNS. The CDR3 sequence is 15 residues long. Trimming removed 1 base from V and 5 bases from J; junction bases left unmatched: 7. CDR3 protein: CASSEFEGAWETQYF. The DNA for the CDR3 is TGTGCCAGCAGTGAATTTGAGGGGGCTTGGGAGACCCAGTACTTC.

There are a few counts of this clone. The V and J genes are TRBV7-2 and TRBJ1-1; D perhaps matches TRBD1 (5 bases). Germline V CDR1 and CDR2: SGHTA, FQGNSA. CDR3 length equals 15 residues. Between the trimmed V and J ends, which lost 5 bases and 5 bases, there was a span of 18 bases. The CDR3 coding sequence is TGTGCCAGCAGCCTAGATCGGGCAGGGTTAACTGAAGCTTTCTTT. This codes for CASSLDRAGLTEAFF.